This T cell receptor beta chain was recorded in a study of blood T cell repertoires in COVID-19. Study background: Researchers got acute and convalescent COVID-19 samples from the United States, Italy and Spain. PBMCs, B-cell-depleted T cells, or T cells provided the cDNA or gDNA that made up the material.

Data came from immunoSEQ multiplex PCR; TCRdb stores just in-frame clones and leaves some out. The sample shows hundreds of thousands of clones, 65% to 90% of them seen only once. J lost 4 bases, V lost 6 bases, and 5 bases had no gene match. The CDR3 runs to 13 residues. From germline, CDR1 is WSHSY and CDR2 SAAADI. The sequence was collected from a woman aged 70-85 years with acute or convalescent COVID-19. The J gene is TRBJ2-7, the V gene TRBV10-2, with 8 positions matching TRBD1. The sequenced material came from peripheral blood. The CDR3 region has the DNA TGCGCCAGCAGACTCCAGGGGGCGTACGAGCAGTACTTC. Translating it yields CASRLQGAYEQYF.